A selection of T cell receptor beta chains follows, all from one sample in a study of CD8+ T cells in alopecia areata. Clones were read by immunoSEQ multiplex PCR, and TCRdb kept only the in-frame ones, dropping some. Of some 130,000 clones in the sample, around 49% were seen once. The sequences come from CD8+ T cells sorted from blood, collected at week 0. The receptors were sampled from a human donor with alopecia areata. The CDR3 runs from the conserved cysteine through the conserved F or W. A D gene is named only where the DNA matches it firmly. Size is omitted from some rows. Given values are once, few, many or a class for expanded clones.

>-|TRBJ2-3|-|TRBV29-1
CSVAVDTQYF
TGCAGCGTTGCGGTGGATACGCAGTATTTT
>-|TRBJ1-3|-|TRBV30
CAWLSSGNTIYF
TGTGCCTGGCTAAGTAGTGGAAACACCATATATTTT
>-|TRBJ2-7|-|TRBV4-2
CASSQDPAGEAYEQYF
TGTGCCAGCAGCCAAGATCCCGCAGGGGAGGCCTACGAGCAGTACTTC
>-|TRBJ1-5|-|TRBV9
CASSPGGGAGQPQHF
TGTGCCAGCAGCCCCGGGGGTGGGGCAGGTCAGCCCCAGCATTTT
>-|TRBJ2-7|once|TRBV5-4
CASSSGSYEQYF
TGTGCCAGCAGCTCAGGGTCCTACGAGCAGTACTTC
>-|TRBJ1-5|few|TRBV6-6
CASSSTGIQPQHF
TGTGCCAGCAGTTCCACAGGGATTCAGCCCCAGCATTTT
>-|TRBJ2-1|-|TRBV27
CASHGYNEQFF
TGTGCCAGCCATGGGTACAATGAGCAGTTCTTC
>-|TRBJ1-2|-|TRBV29-1
CSVEDQGQIPYGYTF
TGCAGCGTTGAAGATCAAGGACAGATCCCCTATGGCTACACCTTC
>-|TRBJ2-5|-|TRBV11-1
CASSLRGRETQYF
TGTGCCAGCAGCCTAAGGGGGAGAGAGACCCAGTACTTC
>-|TRBJ1-5|many|TRBV15
CATSRDSGPQPQHF
TGTGCCACCAGCAGAGACTCAGGCCCTCAGCCCCAGCATTTT
>TRBD1|TRBJ1-2|-|TRBV13
CASSLDRGHYGYTF
TGTGCCAGCAGCTTAGACAGGGGGCACTATGGCTACACCTTC